The 21 T cell receptor beta chains below come from one sample, sequenced in a study of CD8+ T cells in alopecia areata. Extracted RNA was reverse transcribed into cDNA, the sequencing template. Repertoires were generated with immunoSEQ multiplex PCR, while TCRdb's copy carries only in-frame clones and drops some. This sample yields fewer than 350,000 clones, of which 58% are seen a single time; around 1.7% belongs to the top ten. Treatment indicated: oral pan-JAK inhibitor, 5-10 mg twice daily. The material sequenced was CD4+ T cells sorted from blood, taken at week 24, from a patient treated with tofacitinib. These receptor sequences come from a human donor with alopecia areata.

There are a few counts of this clone. The chain has TRBV25-1 and TRBJ2-7, with TRBD1 matching over 8 bases. Trimming at V came to 5 bases and at J to 2 bases, leaving 5 bases not matched to a gene. The CDR3 runs to 14 residues. CDR1 MGHDK and CDR2 SYGVNS come from the germline V gene. The CDR3 DNA sequence: TGTGCCAGCAGTCCTCGGACAGGGCCCTACGAGCAGTACTTC. Translating gives CASSPRTGPYEQYF.

The CDR3 bases are TGTGCCAGCAGTTTAACAACGGGCTATGGCTACACCTTC. Translated, it gives CASSLTTGYGYTF. The chain links TRBV27 to TRBJ1-2; D is unresolved. The germline V gene encodes CDR1 MNHEY and CDR2 SMNVEV (reference sequence). The V gene lost 2 bases and the J gene lost 4 bases, with 8 bases spanning the gap. This CDR3 is 13 amino acids long.

The V call is TRBV4-2, the J call TRBJ2-5, with D perhaps matching TRBD1 (6 bases). This CDR3 spans 16 amino acids. Trimming pared 4 bases from V and 5 bases from J, leaving 20 bases between. Germline lookup yields CDR1 LGHNA and CDR2 YNFKEQ. The CDR3 DNA sequence: TGTGCCAGCAGCCGGGGACATGGGGGAAGAGGGGAGACCCAGTACTTC. Protein: CASSRGHGGRGETQYF.

The CDR3 protein is CASRVTGQGYGYTF. DNA of the CDR3: TGTGCCAGCAGAGTAACGGGACAGGGCTATGGCTACACCTTC. This chain uses TRBV6-5 with TRBJ1-2; TRBD1 matches 9 bases. The CDR3 runs to 14 residues. Trimming at V came to 6 bases and at J to 4 bases, leaving 6 bases not matched to a gene. Germline CDR1 is MNHEY and CDR2 is SVGAGI.

The sample holds one count of this clone. The chain recombines TRBV7-6 with TRBJ2-7, with TRBD2 matching 10 bases. Trimming removed 4 bases from V and 3 bases from J; junction bases left unmatched: 3. CDR3 length: 14 residues. Germline CDR1 and CDR2: SGHVS and FNYEAQ. CDR3: CASSSSGRVYEQYF. The CDR3 DNA reads as TGTGCCAGCAGCTCAAGCGGGAGGGTCTACGAGCAGTACTTC.

Of note for this clone: Distinct nucleotide sequences in the sample also encode this CDR3. The chain combines TRBV6-5 with TRBJ2-3; no reliable D call. CDR1 is MNHEY and CDR2 is SVGAGI in the germline V gene. V dropped 2 bases and J dropped 0 bases, with 6 bases sitting between them. The CDR3 contains 14 residues. The CDR3 region is CASSYRSSTDTQYF. For the CDR3, the DNA is TGTGCCAGCAGTTACCGCTCCAGCACAGATACGCAGTATTTT.

The chain couples TRBV7-6 to TRBJ1-1; 9 bases map to TRBD1. The CDR3 is 15 amino acids. CDR1 and CDR2 (germline): SGHVS, FNYEAQ. V lost 4 bases, J lost 12 bases, and 15 bases stayed unmatched. CDR3 DNA: TGTGCCAGCAGCTCCCCAGAGAGGGACAGGGTGTCGACTTTCTTT. Its translation: CASSSPERDRVSTFF. Variable domain in full (rest from reference TRBV7-6 and TRBJ1-1): GAGVSQSPRYKVTKRGQDVALRCDPISGHVSLYWYRQALGQGPEFLTYFNYEAQQDKSGLPNDRFSAERPEGSISTLTIQRTEQRDSAMYRCASSSPERDRVSTFFGQGTRLTVV.

CDR3 residues: CASSQDHGLQETQYF. The CDR3 DNA is TGTGCCAGCAGCCAAGATCACGGCCTACAAGAGACCCAGTACTTC. The chain carries TRBV4-2 and TRBJ2-5; D call uncertain. CDR1 is LGHNA and CDR2 is YNFKEQ in the germline V gene. The CDR3 runs 15 residues. V was cut by 0 bases and J by 2 bases, with 10 bases left in between.

The rearrangement uses TRBV6-5 and TRBJ1-1; TRBD1 agrees at 8 bases. CDR1 and CDR2 from the germline V gene are MNHEY and SVGAGI. This CDR3 is 15 amino acids long. Losses at the gene ends were 0 bases for V and 3 bases for J; bases not matched to a gene: 3. CDR3 in amino acids: CASSYSAGGYTEAFF. As DNA, the CDR3 is TGTGCCAGCAGTTACTCGGCAGGGGGCTACACTGAAGCTTTCTTT.

The V and J genes are TRBV7-2 and TRBJ1-6; the D is unclear. CDR3 length equals 15 residues. Germline CDR1 SGHTA, CDR2 FQGNSA. Trimming left V 5 bases short and J 8 bases short, with 16 bases between. CDR3 protein: CASSPWVRADSPLHF. CDR3 DNA: TGTGCCAGCAGCCCGTGGGTGAGGGCCGATTCACCCCTCCACTTT.

There are a few counts of this clone. The V and J genes are TRBV10-3 and TRBJ2-7; TRBD2 matches at 7 bases. Germline V gene sequence: CDR1 ENHRY, CDR2 SYGVKD. J lost 4 bases, V lost 7 bases, and 10 bases had no gene match. The CDR3 is 14 residues long. DNA of the CDR3: TGTGCCATCAACGCGGGGGAATCCAATTACGAGCAGTACTTC. Protein: CAINAGESNYEQYF.

V usage is TRBV2 and J usage is TRBJ1-6; no reliable D call. V lost 7 bases to trimming and J lost 8 bases, with 3 bases between them. CDR3 size: 10 residues. Germline-derived CDR1 and CDR2 are SNHLY and FYNNEI. CDR3 loop: CASTDSPLHF. The DNA for the CDR3 is TGTGCCAGCACTGATTCACCCCTCCACTTT.

The genes are TRBV2 and TRBJ1-2; D is ambiguous. The CDR3 sequence is 13 residues long. Trimming removed 9 bases at V and 5 bases at J, with 16 bases between. Germline assignment: CDR1 SNHLY and CDR2 FYNNEI. CDR3 region: CARPQSVEYGYTF. CDR3 DNA: TGTGCCAGGCCACAGTCGGTCGAATATGGCTACACCTTC.

The chain recombines TRBV7-9 with TRBJ2-2, with D unclear. This CDR3 has 16 residues. Looked up from germline, CDR1 is SEHNR and CDR2 is FQNEAQ (reference sequence). The V end was cut by 5 bases, the J end by 0 bases, with 13 bases between. The CDR3 spells CASSPREFPNTGELFF. Written as DNA, the CDR3 is TGTGCCAGCAGCCCCCGAGAGTTCCCGAACACCGGGGAGCTGTTTTTT.

The V call is TRBV29-1, the J call TRBJ2-3, with D tentatively TRBD2 (6 bases). The CDR3 loop spans 13 amino acids. V was cut by 3 bases and J by 6 bases, with 13 bases left in between. Looked up from germline, CDR1 is SQVTM and CDR2 is ANQGSEA. The CDR3, as DNA: TGCAGCGTTGAGGCTGGGGCGGGGGATACGCAGTATTTT. It is translated as CSVEAGAGDTQYF.

This clone was observed a handful of times. The chain uses TRBV12-5 and TRBJ1-1; weak D call: TRBD1 (6 bases). Trimming took 4 bases from V and 0 from J, leaving 15 bases between them. The germline V gene encodes CDR1 LGHNT and CDR2 FRNRAP. CDR3 size: 16 residues. CDR3 in amino acids: CASGYNRASMNTEAFF. CDR3 nucleotide sequence: TGTGCTAGTGGTTACAACAGGGCCTCCATGAACACTGAAGCTTTCTTT.

The rearrangement links TRBV4-1 to TRBJ2-6; a weak D match, TRBD2 (6 bases). Germline-derived CDR1 and CDR2 are MGHRA and YSYEKL. CDR3 length: 17 amino acids. Trimming took 1 base from V and 0 from J, leaving 10 bases between them. This CDR3 reads CASSQGRASSGANVLTF. The CDR3 nucleotides are TGCGCCAGCAGCCAAGGGAGGGCCAGCTCTGGGGCCAACGTCCTGACTTTC.

The J gene is TRBJ2-3, the V gene TRBV5-1, with D perhaps TRBD1 or TRBD2 (5 bases each). This CDR3 has 13 residues. V was cut by 7 bases and J by 0 bases, with 9 bases left in between. Germline CDR1 reads SGHRS; CDR2 reads YFSETQ. CDR3 sequence reads: CASGRDSTDTQYF. Here the CDR3 DNA reads TGCGCCAGCGGCCGGGACAGCACAGATACGCAGTATTTT.

The chain uses TRBV25-1 and TRBJ1-1, with D perhaps matching TRBD1 (5 bases). This CDR3 is built from 12 residues. Germline V CDR1 and CDR2: MGHDK, SYGVNS. Between the trimmed V and J ends, which lost 6 bases and 10 bases, there was a span of 15 bases. The CDR3 DNA reads TGTGCCAGCAGGCCTCATTCCCAGGGAGCTTTCTTT. It yields the protein CASRPHSQGAFF. Drawing the rest from reference TRBV25-1 and TRBJ1-1, the complete variable domain is EADIYQTPRYLVIGTGKKITLECSQTMGHDKMYWYQQDPGMELHLIHYSYGVNSTEKGDLSSESTVSRIRTEHFPLTLESARPSHTSQYLCASRPHSQGAFFGQGTRLTVV.

A few counts support this clone. The chain carries TRBV7-9 and TRBJ2-1; D might be TRBD2 (5 bases). The CDR3 runs to 12 residues. CDR1 and CDR2 from the germline V gene are SEHNR and FQNEAQ (reference sequence). The V and J ends lost 1 base and 9 bases respectively, with 7 bases between them. The CDR3 sequence is CASSLVSGEQFF. The CDR3 DNA reads TGTGCCAGCAGCTTAGTCAGCGGTGAGCAGTTCTTC.

A few counts support this clone. In nucleotides, the CDR3 is TGCAGCGTTTCCGAGCTAGCTAGCACCTACGAGCAGTACTTC. It codes for CSVSELASTYEQYF. The chain has TRBV29-1 and TRBJ2-7; possibly TRBD2 for D (5 bases). V was clipped by 5 bases and J by 2 bases, with 16 bases between them. The CDR3 is 14 amino acids. CDR1 SQVTM and CDR2 ANQGSEA come from the germline V gene.